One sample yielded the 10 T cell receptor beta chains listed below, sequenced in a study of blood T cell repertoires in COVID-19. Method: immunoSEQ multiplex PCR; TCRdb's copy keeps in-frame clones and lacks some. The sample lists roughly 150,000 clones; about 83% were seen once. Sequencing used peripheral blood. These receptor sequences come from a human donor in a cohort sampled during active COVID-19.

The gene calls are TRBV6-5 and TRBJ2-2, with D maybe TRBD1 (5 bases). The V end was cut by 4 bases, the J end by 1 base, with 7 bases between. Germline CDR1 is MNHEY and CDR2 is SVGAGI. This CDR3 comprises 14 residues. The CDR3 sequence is CASSWGQNTGELFF. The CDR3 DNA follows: TGTGCCAGCAGTTGGGGCCAGAACACCGGGGAGCTGTTTTTT.

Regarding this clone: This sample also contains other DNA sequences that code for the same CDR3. The DNA of the CDR3 is TGTGCCAGCAGTCTCCGTAACTATGGCTACACCTTC. This sequence encodes CASSLRNYGYTF. The chain couples TRBV28 to TRBJ1-2; D remains ambiguous. The CDR3 is 12 residues long. CDR1 is MDHEN, CDR2 SYDVKM, per germline. V was trimmed by 5 bases and J by 1 base, leaving 5 bases between them.

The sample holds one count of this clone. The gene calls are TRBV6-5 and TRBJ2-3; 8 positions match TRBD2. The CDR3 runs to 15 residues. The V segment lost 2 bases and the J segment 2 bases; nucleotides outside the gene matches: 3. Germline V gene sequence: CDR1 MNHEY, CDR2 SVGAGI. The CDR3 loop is CASSYVAGNTDTQYF. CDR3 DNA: TGTGCCAGCAGTTACGTAGCGGGGAACACAGATACGCAGTATTTT.

This chain's CDR3 is CAISESNGPQGSAETQYF. The CDR3 DNA reads as TGTGCCATCAGTGAGTCGAATGGGCCCCAGGGATCAGCGGAGACCCAGTACTTC. The rearrangement joins TRBV10-3 to TRBJ2-5; TRBD1 might be the D (5 bases). V was clipped by 0 bases and J by 5 bases, with 22 bases between them. Germline CDR1 reads ENHRY; CDR2 reads SYGVKD. There are 18 residues in the CDR3.

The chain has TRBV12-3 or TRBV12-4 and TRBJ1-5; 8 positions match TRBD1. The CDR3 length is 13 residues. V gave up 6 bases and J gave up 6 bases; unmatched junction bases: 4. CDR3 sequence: CASSMTGAQPQHF. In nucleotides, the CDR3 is TGTGCCAGCAGCATGACAGGGGCTCAGCCCCAGCATTTT.

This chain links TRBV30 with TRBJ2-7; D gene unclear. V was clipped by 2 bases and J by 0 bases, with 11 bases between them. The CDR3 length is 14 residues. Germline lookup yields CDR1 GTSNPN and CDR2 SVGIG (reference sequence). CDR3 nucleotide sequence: TGTGCCTGGAGTTTCACCAGAAGCTCCTACGAGCAGTACTTC. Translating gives CAWSFTRSSYEQYF.

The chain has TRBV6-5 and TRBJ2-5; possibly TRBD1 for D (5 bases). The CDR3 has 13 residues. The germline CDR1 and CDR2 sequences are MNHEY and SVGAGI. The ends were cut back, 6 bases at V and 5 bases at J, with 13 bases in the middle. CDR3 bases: TGTGCCAGCAGGGGGCCTCCGTTGGAGACCCAGTACTTC. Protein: CASRGPPLETQYF.

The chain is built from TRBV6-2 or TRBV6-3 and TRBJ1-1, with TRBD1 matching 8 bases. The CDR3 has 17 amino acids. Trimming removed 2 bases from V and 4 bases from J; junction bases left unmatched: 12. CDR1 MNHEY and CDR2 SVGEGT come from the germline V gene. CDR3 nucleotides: TGTGCCAGCAGTTACCGGACAGGGCCTGCGCGGAGCACTGAAGCTTTCTTT. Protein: CASSYRTGPARSTEAFF.

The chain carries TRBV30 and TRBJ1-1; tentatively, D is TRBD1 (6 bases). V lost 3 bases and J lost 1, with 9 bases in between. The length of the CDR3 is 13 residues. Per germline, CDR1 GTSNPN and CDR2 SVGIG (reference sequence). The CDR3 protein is CAWSAQGNTEAFF. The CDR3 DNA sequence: TGTGCCTGGAGCGCACAGGGGAACACTGAAGCTTTCTTT.

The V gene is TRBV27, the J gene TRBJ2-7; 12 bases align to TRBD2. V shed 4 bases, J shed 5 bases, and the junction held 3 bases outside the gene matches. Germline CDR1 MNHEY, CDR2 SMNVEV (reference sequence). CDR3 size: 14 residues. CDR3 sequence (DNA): TGTGCCAGCAGTTGGACTAGCGGGAACCACGAGCAGTACTTC. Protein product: CASSWTSGNHEQYF.